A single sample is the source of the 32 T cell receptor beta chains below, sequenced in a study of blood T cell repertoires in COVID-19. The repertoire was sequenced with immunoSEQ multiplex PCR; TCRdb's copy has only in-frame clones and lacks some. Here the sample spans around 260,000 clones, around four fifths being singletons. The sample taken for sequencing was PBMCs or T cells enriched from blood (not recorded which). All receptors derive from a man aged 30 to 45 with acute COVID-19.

CDR3 region: CASSEEANTDTQYF. In nucleotides, the CDR3 is TGTGCCAGCAGTGAAGAGGCGAACACAGATACGCAGTATTTT. This sequence joins TRBV25-1 and TRBJ2-3, with D unresolved. The CDR3 spans 14 residues. CDR1 is MGHDK, CDR2 SYGVNS, per germline. V was shortened by 2 bases and J by 2 bases, with 8 bases between the two germline ends.

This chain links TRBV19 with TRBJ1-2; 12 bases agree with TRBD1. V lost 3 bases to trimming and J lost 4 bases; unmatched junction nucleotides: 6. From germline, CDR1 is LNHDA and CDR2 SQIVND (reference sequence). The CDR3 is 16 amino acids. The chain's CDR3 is CASSITGTGGPYGYTF. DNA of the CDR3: TGTGCCAGTAGTATCACCGGGACAGGGGGCCCCTATGGCTACACCTTC.

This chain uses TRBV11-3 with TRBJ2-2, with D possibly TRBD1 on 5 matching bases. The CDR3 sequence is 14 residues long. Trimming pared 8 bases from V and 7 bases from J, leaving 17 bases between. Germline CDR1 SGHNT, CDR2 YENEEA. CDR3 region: CASHGAGTRGELFF. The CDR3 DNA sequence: TGTGCCAGCCATGGGGCTGGAACCCGCGGGGAGCTGTTTTTT.

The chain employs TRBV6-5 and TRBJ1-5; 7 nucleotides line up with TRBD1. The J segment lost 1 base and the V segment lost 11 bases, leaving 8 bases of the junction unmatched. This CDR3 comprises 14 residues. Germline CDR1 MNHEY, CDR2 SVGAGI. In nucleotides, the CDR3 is TGTGCCGGAGGGACGGGACAGAGCAATCAGCCCCAGCATTTT. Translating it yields CAGGTGQSNQPQHF.

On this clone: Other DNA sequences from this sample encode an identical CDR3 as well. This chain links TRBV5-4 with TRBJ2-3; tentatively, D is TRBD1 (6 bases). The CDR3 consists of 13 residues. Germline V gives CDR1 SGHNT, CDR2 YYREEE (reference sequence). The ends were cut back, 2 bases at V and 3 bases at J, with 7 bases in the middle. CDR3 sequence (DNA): TGTGCCAGCAGCTTAACAGGGACAGATACGCAGTATTTT. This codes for CASSLTGTDTQYF.

CDR3 loop: CASSRQHNYGYTF. The CDR3 DNA reads as TGTGCCAGCAGTCGACAGCATAACTATGGCTACACCTTC. The chain carries TRBV6-5 and TRBJ1-2, with TRBD1 as a possible D gene (5 bases). The V and J ends lost 5 bases and 1 base respectively, with 8 bases between them. The germline gives CDR1 MNHEY, CDR2 SVGAGI. CDR3 length equals 13 residues.

The CDR3, as DNA: TGTGCCAGTAGTCGGGCAACTAATGAAAAACTGTTTTTT. This sequence encodes CASSRATNEKLFF. The chain combines TRBV19 with TRBJ1-4; no definite D call. The CDR3 loop spans 13 amino acids. Germline V gives CDR1 LNHDA, CDR2 SQIVND (reference sequence). The V end was cut by 5 bases, the J end by 0 bases, with 4 bases between.

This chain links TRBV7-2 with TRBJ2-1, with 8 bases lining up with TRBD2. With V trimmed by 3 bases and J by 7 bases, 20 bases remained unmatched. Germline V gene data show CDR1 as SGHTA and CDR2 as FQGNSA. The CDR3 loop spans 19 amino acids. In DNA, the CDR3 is TGTGCCAGCAGCTTTTCCCCCTACCCCGTACTAGCGGAATCAAATGAGCAGTTCTTC. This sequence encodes CASSFSPYPVLAESNEQFF.

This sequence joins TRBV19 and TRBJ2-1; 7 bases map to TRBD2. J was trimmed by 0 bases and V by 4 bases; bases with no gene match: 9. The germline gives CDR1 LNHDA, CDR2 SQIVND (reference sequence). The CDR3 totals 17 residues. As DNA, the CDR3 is TGTGCCAGTAGTAGGTTGTTCGCGGGGGACTCCTACAATGAGCAGTTCTTC. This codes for CASSRLFAGDSYNEQFF.

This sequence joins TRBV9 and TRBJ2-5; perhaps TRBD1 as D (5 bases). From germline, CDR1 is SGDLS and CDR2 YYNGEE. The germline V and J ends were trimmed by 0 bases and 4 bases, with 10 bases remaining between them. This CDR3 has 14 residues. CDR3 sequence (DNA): TGTGCCAGCAGCGTAGTTGACAGCCGAGAGACCCAGTACTTC. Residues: CASSVVDSRETQYF.

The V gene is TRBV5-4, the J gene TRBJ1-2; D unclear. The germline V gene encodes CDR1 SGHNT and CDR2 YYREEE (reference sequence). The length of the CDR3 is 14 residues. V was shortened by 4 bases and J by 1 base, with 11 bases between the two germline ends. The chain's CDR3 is CASSTAGSNYGYTF. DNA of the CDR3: TGTGCCAGCAGCACAGCCGGGAGTAACTATGGCTACACCTTC.

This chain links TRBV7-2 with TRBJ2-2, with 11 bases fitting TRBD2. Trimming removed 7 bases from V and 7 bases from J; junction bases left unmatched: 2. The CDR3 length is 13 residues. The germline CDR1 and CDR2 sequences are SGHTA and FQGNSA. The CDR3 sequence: CASILAGGGELFF. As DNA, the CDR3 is TGTGCCAGCATCCTAGCGGGAGGCGGGGAGCTGTTTTTT.

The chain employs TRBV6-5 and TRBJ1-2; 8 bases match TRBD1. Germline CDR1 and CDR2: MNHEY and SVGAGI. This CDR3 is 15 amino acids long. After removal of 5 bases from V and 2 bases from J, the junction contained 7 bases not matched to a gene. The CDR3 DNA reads TGTGCCAGCAGTAGGGACAGGTACCCGAACTATGGCTACACCTTC. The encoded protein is CASSRDRYPNYGYTF.

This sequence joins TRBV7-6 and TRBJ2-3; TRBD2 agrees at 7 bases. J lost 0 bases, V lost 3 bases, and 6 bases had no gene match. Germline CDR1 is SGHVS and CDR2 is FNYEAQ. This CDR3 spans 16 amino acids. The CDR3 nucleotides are TGTGCCAGCAGCTTCGTGGTAGCGGGTAGCACAGATACGCAGTATTTT. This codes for CASSFVVAGSTDTQYF.

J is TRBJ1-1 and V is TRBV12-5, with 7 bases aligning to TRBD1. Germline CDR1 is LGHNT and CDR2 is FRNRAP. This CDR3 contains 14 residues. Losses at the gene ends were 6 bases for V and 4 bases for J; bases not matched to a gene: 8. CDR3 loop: CASGHEQGSTEAFF. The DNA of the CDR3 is TGTGCTAGTGGACACGAACAGGGGAGCACTGAAGCTTTCTTT.

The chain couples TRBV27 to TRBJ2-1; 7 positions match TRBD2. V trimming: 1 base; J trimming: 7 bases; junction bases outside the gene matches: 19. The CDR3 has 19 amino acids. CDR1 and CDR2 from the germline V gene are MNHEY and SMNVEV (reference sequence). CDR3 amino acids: CASSLFTPQTSHGKNEQFF. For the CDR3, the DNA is TGTGCCAGCAGTTTATTCACCCCGCAGACTAGCCACGGGAAGAATGAGCAGTTCTTC.

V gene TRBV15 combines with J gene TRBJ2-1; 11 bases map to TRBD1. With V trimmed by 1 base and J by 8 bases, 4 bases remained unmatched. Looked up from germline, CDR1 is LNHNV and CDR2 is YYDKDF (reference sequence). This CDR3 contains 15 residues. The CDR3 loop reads CATSRGGQGVDEQFF. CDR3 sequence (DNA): TGTGCCACCAGCAGAGGGGGACAGGGGGTTGATGAGCAGTTCTTC.

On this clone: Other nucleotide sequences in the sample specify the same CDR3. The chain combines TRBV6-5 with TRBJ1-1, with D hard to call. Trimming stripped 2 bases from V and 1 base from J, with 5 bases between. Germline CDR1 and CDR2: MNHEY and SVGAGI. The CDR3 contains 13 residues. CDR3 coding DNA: TGTGCCAGCAGTTACGGGCGGAACACTGAAGCTTTCTTT. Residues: CASSYGRNTEAFF.

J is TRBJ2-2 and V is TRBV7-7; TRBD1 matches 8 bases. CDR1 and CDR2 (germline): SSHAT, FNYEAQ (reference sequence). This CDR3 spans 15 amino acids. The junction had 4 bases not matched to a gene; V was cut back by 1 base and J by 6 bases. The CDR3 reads CASSLGRGQAGELFF. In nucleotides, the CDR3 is TGTGCCAGCAGCTTAGGCAGGGGGCAGGCCGGGGAGCTGTTTTTT.

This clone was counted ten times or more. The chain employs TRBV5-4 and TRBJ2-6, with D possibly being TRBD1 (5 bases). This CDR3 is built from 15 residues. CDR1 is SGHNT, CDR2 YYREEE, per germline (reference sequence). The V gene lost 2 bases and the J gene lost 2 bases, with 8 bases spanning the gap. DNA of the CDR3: TGTGCCAGCAGCTTTGCAGGGACTGGGGCCAACGTCCTGACTTTC. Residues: CASSFAGTGANVLTF.

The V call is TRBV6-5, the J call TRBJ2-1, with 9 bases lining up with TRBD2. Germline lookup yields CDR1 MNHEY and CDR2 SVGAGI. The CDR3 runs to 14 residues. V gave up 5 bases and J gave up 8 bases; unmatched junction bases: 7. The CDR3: CASSPSGMMDEQFF. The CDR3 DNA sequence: TGTGCCAGCAGTCCTAGCGGGATGATGGATGAGCAGTTCTTC.

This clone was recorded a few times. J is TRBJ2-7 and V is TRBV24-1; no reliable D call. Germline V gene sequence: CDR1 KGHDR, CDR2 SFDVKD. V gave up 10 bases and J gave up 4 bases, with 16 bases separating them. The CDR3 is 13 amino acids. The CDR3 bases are TGTGCCACACCGGAGACCGAACATTACGAGCAGTACGTC. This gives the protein CATPETEHYEQYV.

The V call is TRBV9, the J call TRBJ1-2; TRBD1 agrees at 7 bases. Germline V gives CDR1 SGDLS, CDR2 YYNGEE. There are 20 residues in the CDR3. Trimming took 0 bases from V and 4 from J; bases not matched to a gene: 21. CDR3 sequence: CASSVGGFLGGASAAYGYTF. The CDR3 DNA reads TGTGCCAGCAGCGTAGGAGGCTTTTTAGGGGGCGCGTCGGCCGCCTATGGCTACACCTTC.

CDR3 protein: CASGDTEAFF. In nucleotides, the CDR3 is TGTGCCTCGGGGGACACTGAAGCTTTCTTT. The rearrangement uses TRBV10-3 and TRBJ1-1; a possible D gene is TRBD1 (5 bases). CDR1 and CDR2 from the germline V gene are ENHRY and SYGVKD. V was pared by 11 bases and J by 3 bases, with 7 bases between. The CDR3 contains 10 residues.

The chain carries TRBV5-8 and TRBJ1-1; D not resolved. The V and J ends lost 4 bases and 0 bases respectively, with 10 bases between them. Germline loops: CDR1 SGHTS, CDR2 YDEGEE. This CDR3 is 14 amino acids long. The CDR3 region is CASSRRVLNTEAFF. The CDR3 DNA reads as TGTGCCAGCAGCCGTCGGGTTTTGAACACTGAAGCTTTCTTT.

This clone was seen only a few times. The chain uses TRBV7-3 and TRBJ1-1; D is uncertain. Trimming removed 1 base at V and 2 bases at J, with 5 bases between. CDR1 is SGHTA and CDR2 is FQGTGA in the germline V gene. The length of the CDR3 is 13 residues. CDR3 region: CASSLRANTEAFF. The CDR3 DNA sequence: TGTGCCAGCAGCTTAAGGGCCAACACTGAAGCTTTCTTT.

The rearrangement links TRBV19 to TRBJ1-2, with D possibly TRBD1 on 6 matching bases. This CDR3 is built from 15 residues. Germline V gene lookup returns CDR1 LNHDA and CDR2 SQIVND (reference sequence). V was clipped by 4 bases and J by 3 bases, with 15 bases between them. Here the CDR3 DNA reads TGTGCCAGTAGTAGTCTCAGGACAGACTACTATGGCTACACCTTC. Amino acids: CASSSLRTDYYGYTF.

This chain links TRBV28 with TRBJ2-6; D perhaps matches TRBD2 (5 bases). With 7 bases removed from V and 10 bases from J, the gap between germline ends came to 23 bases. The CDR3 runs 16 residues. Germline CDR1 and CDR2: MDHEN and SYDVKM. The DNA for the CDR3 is TGTGCCAGCACCTTAAGTGGAGAGGGCGCGAGAAACGTCCTGACTTTC. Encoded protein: CASTLSGEGARNVLTF. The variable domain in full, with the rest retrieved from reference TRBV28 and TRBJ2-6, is DVKVTQSSRYLVKRTGEKVFLECVQDMDHENMFWYRQDPGLGLRLIYFSYDVKMKEKGDIPEGYSVSREKKERFSLILESASTNQTSMYLCASTLSGEGARNVLTFGAGSRLTVL.

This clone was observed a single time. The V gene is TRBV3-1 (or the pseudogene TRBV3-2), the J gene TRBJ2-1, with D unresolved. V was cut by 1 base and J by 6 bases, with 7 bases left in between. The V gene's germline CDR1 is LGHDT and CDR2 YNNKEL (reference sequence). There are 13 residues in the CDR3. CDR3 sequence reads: CASSQVYLNEQFF. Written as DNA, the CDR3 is TGTGCCAGCAGCCAAGTCTACCTCAATGAGCAGTTCTTC.

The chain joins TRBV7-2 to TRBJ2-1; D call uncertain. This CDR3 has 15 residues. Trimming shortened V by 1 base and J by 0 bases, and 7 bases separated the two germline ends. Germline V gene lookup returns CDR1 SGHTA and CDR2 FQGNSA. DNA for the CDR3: TGTGCCAGCAGCTTAGATACGGGCTCCTACAATGAGCAGTTCTTC. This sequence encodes CASSLDTGSYNEQFF.

CDR3 region: CASSTTSGTSGRIDTQYF. The CDR3 coding sequence is TGTGCCAGTAGTACAACCTCCGGGACTAGCGGCCGGATAGATACGCAGTATTTT. V gene TRBV19 combines with J gene TRBJ2-3; 11 positions agree with TRBD2. V gave up 4 bases and J gave up 5 bases; unmatched junction bases: 14. The CDR3 spans 18 residues. Looked up from germline, CDR1 is LNHDA and CDR2 is SQIVND (reference sequence).

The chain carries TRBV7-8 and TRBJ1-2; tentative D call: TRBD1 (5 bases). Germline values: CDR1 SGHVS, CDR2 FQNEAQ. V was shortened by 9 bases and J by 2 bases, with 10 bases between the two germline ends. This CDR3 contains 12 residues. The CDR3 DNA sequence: TGTGCCAGTTGGGGCCGCAACTATGGCTACACCTTC. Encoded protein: CASWGRNYGYTF.